Presented here are 8 T cell receptor beta chains from one specimen sequenced in a study of T cell responses to AZD1222 COVID-19 vaccine. Data came from immunoSEQ multiplex PCR; TCRdb stores just in-frame clones and leaves some out. The sample carries under 45,000 clones, about 89% recorded once. The sequencing used peripheral blood, collected on day 0 of AZD1222 vaccination. These receptors originate from an adult in good health.

The gene calls are TRBV7-8 and TRBJ2-5, with D possibly being TRBD1 or TRBD2 (6 bases each). V was shortened by 2 bases and J by 4 bases, with 23 bases between the two germline ends. CDR1 is SGHVS, CDR2 FQNEAQ, per germline. The CDR3 sequence is 18 residues long. The CDR3 region is CASSLRARGPGFGETQYF. CDR3 nucleotides: TGTGCCAGCAGCTTACGGGCTCGGGGGCCAGGTTTCGGAGAGACCCAGTACTTC.

The chain joins TRBV24-1 to TRBJ2-2; 13 bases line up with TRBD2. Germline V gene sequence: CDR1 KGHDR, CDR2 SFDVKD. Trimming removed 2 bases from V and 8 bases from J; junction bases left unmatched: 7. This CDR3 is 17 amino acids long. Here the CDR3 reads CATSDSTSGRASGELFF. In DNA, the CDR3 is TGTGCCACCAGTGATTCCACTAGCGGGAGGGCCTCTGGGGAGCTGTTTTTT.

The J gene is TRBJ1-5, the V gene TRBV7-9; D may be TRBD1 (5 bases). The germline gives CDR1 SEHNR, CDR2 FQNEAQ (reference sequence). The ends were cut back, 4 bases at V and 9 bases at J, with 10 bases in the middle. The CDR3 runs to 12 residues. CDR3 sequence: CASSSSGWPQHF. As DNA, the CDR3 is TGTGCCAGCAGCTCATCAGGGTGGCCCCAGCATTTT.

The rearrangement links TRBV7-7 to TRBJ1-5; D unclear. The CDR3 runs to 13 residues. The germline V and J ends were trimmed by 5 bases and 4 bases, with 9 bases remaining between them. Germline assignment: CDR1 SSHAT and CDR2 FNYEAQ (reference sequence). The CDR3 region is CASSPSPNQPQHF. The DNA of the CDR3 is TGTGCCAGCAGCCCGAGCCCAAATCAGCCCCAGCATTTT.

The chain has TRBV4-3 and TRBJ2-1, with D perhaps matching TRBD2 (5 bases). The CDR3 runs to 15 residues. V was cut by 0 bases and J by 3 bases, with 9 bases left in between. CDR1 LGHNA and CDR2 YSLEER come from the germline V gene. CDR3 sequence reads: CASSQESGDYNEQFF. For the CDR3, the DNA is TGCGCCAGCAGCCAAGAGAGCGGAGACTACAATGAGCAGTTCTTC.

J is TRBJ1-1 and V is TRBV5-1, with D tentatively TRBD1 (5 bases). The CDR3 extends over 13 amino acids. The V gene's germline CDR1 is SGHRS and CDR2 YFSETQ. The V and J ends lost 4 bases and 6 bases respectively, with 13 bases between them. The CDR3 coding sequence is TGCGCCAGCAGCCTTTGGCAGGGCCCTGAAGCTTTCTTT. This gives the protein CASSLWQGPEAFF.

This chain links TRBV3-1 (or the pseudogene TRBV3-2) with TRBJ2-7; TRBD1 agrees at 10 bases. The V gene end was trimmed by 4 bases and the J gene end by 2 bases; junction bases not matched to a gene: 5. The germline gives CDR1 LGHDT, CDR2 YNNKEL (reference sequence). This CDR3 has 15 residues. As DNA, the CDR3 is TGTGCCAGCAGCCGCGCGACAGGGGGCCCCTACGAGCAGTACTTC. Its translation: CASSRATGGPYEQYF.

CDR3 residues: CASSEVGDTSNQPQHF. CDR3 bases: TGTGCCAGCAGTGAAGTGGGGGATACGAGCAATCAGCCCCAGCATTTT. This chain connects TRBV2 to TRBJ1-5; tentative D call: TRBD1 (5 bases). Per the germline V gene, CDR1 is SNHLY and CDR2 is FYNNEI. The CDR3 extends over 16 amino acids. Trimming took off 1 base at V and 1 base at J, with 11 bases between the two ends.